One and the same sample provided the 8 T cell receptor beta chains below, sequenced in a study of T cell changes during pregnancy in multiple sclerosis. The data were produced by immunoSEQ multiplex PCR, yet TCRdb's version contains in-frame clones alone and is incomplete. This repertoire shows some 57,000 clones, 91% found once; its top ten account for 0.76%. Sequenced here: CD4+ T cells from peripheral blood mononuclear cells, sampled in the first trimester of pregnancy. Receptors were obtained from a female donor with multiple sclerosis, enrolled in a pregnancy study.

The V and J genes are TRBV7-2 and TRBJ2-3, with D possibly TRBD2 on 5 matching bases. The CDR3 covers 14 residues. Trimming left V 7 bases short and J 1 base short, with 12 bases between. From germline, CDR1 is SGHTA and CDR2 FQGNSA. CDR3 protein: CASTPAGGTDTQYF. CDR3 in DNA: TGTGCCAGCACACCTGCGGGCGGCACAGATACGCAGTATTTT.

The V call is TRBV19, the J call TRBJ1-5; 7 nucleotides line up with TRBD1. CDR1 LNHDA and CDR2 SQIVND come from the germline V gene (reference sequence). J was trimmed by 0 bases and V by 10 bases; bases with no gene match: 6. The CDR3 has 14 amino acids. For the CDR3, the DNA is TGTGCCACTAAGGGGGCAGTTAGCAATCAGCCCCAGCATTTT. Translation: CATKGAVSNQPQHF.

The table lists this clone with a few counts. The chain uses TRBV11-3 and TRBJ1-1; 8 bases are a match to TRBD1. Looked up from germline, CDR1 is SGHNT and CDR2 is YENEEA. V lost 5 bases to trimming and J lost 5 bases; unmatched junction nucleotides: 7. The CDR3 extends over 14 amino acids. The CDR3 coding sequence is TGTGCCAGCAGCCCGGGACAGGCCGGGACTGAAGCTTTCTTT. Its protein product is CASSPGQAGTEAFF.

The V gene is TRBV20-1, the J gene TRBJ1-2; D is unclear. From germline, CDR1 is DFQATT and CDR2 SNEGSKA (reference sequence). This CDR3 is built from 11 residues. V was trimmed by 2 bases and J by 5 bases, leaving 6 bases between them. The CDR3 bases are TGCAGTGCTAGACTAGGATATGGCTACACCTTC. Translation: CSARLGYGYTF.

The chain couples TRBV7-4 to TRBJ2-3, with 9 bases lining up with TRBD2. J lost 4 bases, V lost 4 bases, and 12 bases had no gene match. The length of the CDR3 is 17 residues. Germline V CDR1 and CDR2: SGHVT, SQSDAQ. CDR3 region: CASSSSLGGGGPDTQYF. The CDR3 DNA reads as TGTGCCAGCAGCTCCAGTCTCGGCGGGGGGGGTCCAGATACGCAGTATTTT.

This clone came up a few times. The CDR3 nucleotides read TGTGCCAGCAGCTTTGCGGGCCTAGCTGGTGGCTACACCTTC. Amino acids: CASSFAGLAGGYTF. The chain combines TRBV11-2 with TRBJ1-2; no firm D call. The V end lost 3 bases, the J end lost 7 bases, and 15 bases lay between the germline ends. Germline CDR1 reads SGHAT; CDR2 reads FQNNGV. The CDR3 runs to 14 residues.

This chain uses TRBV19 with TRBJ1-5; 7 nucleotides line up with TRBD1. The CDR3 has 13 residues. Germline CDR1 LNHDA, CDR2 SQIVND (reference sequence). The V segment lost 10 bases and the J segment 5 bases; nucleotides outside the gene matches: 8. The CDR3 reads CATGDRDHQPQHF. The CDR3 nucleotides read TGTGCCACCGGAGACAGGGACCATCAGCCCCAGCATTTT. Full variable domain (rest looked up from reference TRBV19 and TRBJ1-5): DGGITQSPKYLFRKEGQNVTLSCEQNLNHDAMYWYRQDPGQGLRLIYYSQIVNDFQKGDIAEGYSVSREKKESFPLTVTSAQKNPTAFYLCATGDRDHQPQHFGDGTRLSIL.

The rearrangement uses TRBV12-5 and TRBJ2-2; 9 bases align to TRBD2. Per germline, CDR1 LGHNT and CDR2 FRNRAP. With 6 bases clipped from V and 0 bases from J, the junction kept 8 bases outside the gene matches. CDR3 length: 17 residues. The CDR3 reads CASGLGVAGANTGELFF. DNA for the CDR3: TGTGCTAGTGGCCTAGGGGTAGCGGGGGCGAACACCGGGGAGCTGTTTTTT.